A single sample is the source of the 2 T cell receptor beta chains below, sequenced in a study of blood T cell repertoires in COVID-19. Assay: immunoSEQ multiplex PCR; the TCRdb copy retains only in-frame clones and omits some. Of some 130,000 clones in the sample, roughly 79% were seen once. The sample comprised peripheral blood. Receptors were obtained from a human donor in a cohort sampled during active COVID-19.

V and J are TRBV2 and TRBJ2-3, with 7 bases lining up with TRBD2. This CDR3 comprises 15 residues. CDR1 and CDR2 (germline): SNHLY, FYNNEI. V dropped 8 bases and J dropped 1; count of bases not matched to a gene: 9. The CDR3 region is CASERYSGGTDTQYF. In nucleotides, the CDR3 is TGTGCCAGCGAAAGGTACAGCGGGGGCACAGATACGCAGTATTTT.

The chain carries TRBV6-5 and TRBJ1-2, with 7 bases fitting TRBD1. Trimming at V came to 8 bases and at J to 8 bases, leaving 8 bases not matched to a gene. CDR3 length: 12 amino acids. Germline V gene lookup returns CDR1 MNHEY and CDR2 SVGAGI. The CDR3 sequence is CASGDSLGGYTF. In nucleotides, the CDR3 is TGTGCCAGCGGGGACAGCTTGGGGGGCTACACCTTC.